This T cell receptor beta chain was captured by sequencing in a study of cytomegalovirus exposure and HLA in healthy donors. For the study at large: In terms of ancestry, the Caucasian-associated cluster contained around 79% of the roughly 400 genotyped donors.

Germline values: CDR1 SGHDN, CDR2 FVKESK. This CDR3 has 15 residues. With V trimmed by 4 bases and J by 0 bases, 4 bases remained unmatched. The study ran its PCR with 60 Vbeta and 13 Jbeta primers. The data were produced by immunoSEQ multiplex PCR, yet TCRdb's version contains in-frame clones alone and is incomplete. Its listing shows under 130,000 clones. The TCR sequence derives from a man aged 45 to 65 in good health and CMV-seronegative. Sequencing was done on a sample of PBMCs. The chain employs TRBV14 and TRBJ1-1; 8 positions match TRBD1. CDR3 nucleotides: TGTGCCAGCAGCCTTACAGGGGGTTTGAACACTGAAGCTTTCTTT. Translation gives CASSLTGGLNTEAFF. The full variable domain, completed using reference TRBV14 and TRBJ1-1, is EAGVTQFPSHSVIEKGQTVTLRCDPISGHDNLYWYRRVMGKEIKFLLHFVKESKQDESGMPNNRFLAERTGGTYSTLKVQPAELEDSGVYFCASSLTGGLNTEAFFGQGTRLTVV.